This is a list of T cell receptor beta chains from one sample in a study of regulatory and conventional T cells in RAG deficiency. Produced via immunoSEQ multiplex PCR; TCRdb's table is partial and in-frame only. This sample has tens of thousands of clones; roughly 96% occur once, and the top ten carry roughly 0.35%. These data also featured in a second study, about regulatory T cells.

The material sequenced was CD25- CD4+ T cells sorted from blood. These receptors all come from a human donor in good health. CDR3s include the opening cysteine and the closing phenylalanine or tryptophan. The D gene is left open where the match is weak. Clone size appears in some rows only: once, few, many, or a class for an expanded clone.

abundance	j_gene	v_gene	d_gene	CDR3nt	CDR3aa
.	TRBJ2-1	TRBV19	.	TGTGCCAGTAGGCGGGTGGGGACTGAGAATGAGCAGTTCTTC	CASRRVGTENEQFF
.	TRBJ2-2	TRBV6-5	TRBD2	TGTGCCAGCAGTCGAAGGACTAGCCGAACCGGGGAGCTGTTTTTT	CASSRRTSRTGELFF
once	TRBJ1-6	TRBV27	TRBD1	TGTGCCAGCAGTTGGGACAGCCGTAATAATTCACCCCTCCACTTT	CASSWDSRNNSPLHF
.	TRBJ2-7	TRBV6-5	TRBD1	TGTGCCAGCAGTTACTTTTCGGGACAGGGACACGAGCAGTACTTC	CASSYFSGQGHEQYF
.	TRBJ1-4	TRBV7-9	.	TGTGCCAGCAGCGGACCTGACTTGACAGTTGAAAAACTGTTTTTT	CASSGPDLTVEKLFF
.	TRBJ2-3	TRBV4-2	TRBD2	TGTGCCAGCAGCCACTCCGGGACTAGTACAGATACGCAGTATTTT	CASSHSGTSTDTQYF
.	TRBJ1-2	TRBV4-3	TRBD1	TGCGCCAGCAGCCACCGCGCCGGACAGGGGAGTCATGGCTACACCTTC	CASSHRAGQGSHGYTF
.	TRBJ2-7	TRBV6-1	TRBD1	TGTGCCAGCGCGCGCCGGGACAGGGGGCGCGAGCAGTACTTC	CASARRDRGREQYF
.	TRBJ1-1	TRBV12-5	.	TGTGCTAGTGGTTTATGGGGGGGAGGCACTGAAGCTTTCTTT	CASGLWGGGTEAFF
.	TRBJ2-2	TRBV9	.	TGTGCCAGCAGCGTAGCCAGGAACACCGGGGAGCTGTTTTTT	CASSVARNTGELFF
.	TRBJ2-7	TRBV18	.	TGTGCCAGCTCTCTCGGACAGAGCTCCTACGAGCAGTACTTC	CASSLGQSSYEQYF
.	TRBJ2-2	TRBV5-1	TRBD2	TGCGCCAGCAGCGGGGGACTAGCGGGAGTGCGAACCGGGGAGCTGTTTTTT	CASSGGLAGVRTGELFF
.	TRBJ1-5	TRBV7-2	.	TGTGCCAGCAGCTCCTGGACAGAGAATCAGCCCCAGCATTTT	CASSSWTENQPQHF
.	TRBJ2-7	TRBV19	TRBD2	TGTGCCAGTAGTATAGCGACTAGCGGAGGATACGAGCAGTACTTC	CASSIATSGGYEQYF
.	TRBJ2-6	TRBV4-1	TRBD1	TGCGCCAGCAGCCCAGCGGACCCGGGACAGGGATTTTATGGGGCCAACGTCCTGACTTTC	CASSPADPGQGFYGANVLTF
.	TRBJ2-1	TRBV25-1	TRBD2	TGTGCCAGCATTGGACTAGCGGGAGGAGGGAATGAGCAGTTCTTC	CASIGLAGGGNEQFF
.	TRBJ1-3	TRBV6-1	TRBD1	TGTGCCAGCAGGCTCACAGGGGCGGGAAACACCATATATTTT	CASRLTGAGNTIYF
once	TRBJ2-1	TRBV10-2	.	TGCGCCAGCAGTGAGTCAACAGGTGGTAATGAGCAGTTCTTC	CASSESTGGNEQFF
.	TRBJ2-3	TRBV19	.	TGTGCCAGTAGCCCACTGACAGTGTCGGTTACGCAGTATTTT	CASSPLTVSVTQYF
.	TRBJ1-4	TRBV19	TRBD1	TGTGCCAGTAGTTTCCTGAAAACGACAGGGGGCAATGAAAAACTGTTTTTT	CASSFLKTTGGNEKLFF
.	TRBJ2-7	TRBV10-3	TRBD2	TGTGCCATCAGTGAACTAGCGGGGGAGGGCGAGCAGTACTTC	CAISELAGEGEQYF
.	TRBJ1-2	TRBV30	TRBD1	TGTGCCTGGGGGACAGGGGGAGCTAACTATGGCTACACCTTC	CAWGTGGANYGYTF
.	TRBJ2-7	TRBV4-1	TRBD2	TGCGCCAGCAGCCAAGATGCACTAGCGGGGACGCCAGTTTACGAGCAGTACTTC	CASSQDALAGTPVYEQYF
.	TRBJ2-7	TRBV6-5	TRBD1	TGTGCCAGCAGCCGACAGGGGATCCTCTACGAGCAGTACTTC	CASSRQGILYEQYF
.	TRBJ2-3	TRBV30	TRBD2	TGTGCCTGGAGTGCCAGACTAGCCCCAGATACGCAGTATTTT	CAWSARLAPDTQYF
.	TRBJ1-3	TRBV9	.	TGTGCCAGCAGCGCCCACATAACAGGGTCTGGAAACACCATATATTTT	CASSAHITGSGNTIYF
.	TRBJ2-7	TRBV19	TRBD1	TGTGCCACGAATAACCTACAGGGGGGCGAGCAGTACTTC	CATNNLQGGEQYF
.	TRBJ2-1	TRBV5-1	TRBD2	TGCGCCAGCAGCTTGGGTGGTCGGACTAGCGGGGGTTACAATGAGCAGTTCTTC	CASSLGGRTSGGYNEQFF
once	TRBJ2-5	TRBV6-1	.	TGTGCCAGCAGCTCCGAACCGGAGCGGCAAGAGACCCAGTACTTC	CASSSEPERQETQYF
.	TRBJ1-1	TRBV5-1	TRBD1	TGCGCCAGCAGCTTGGCCTTGGGGACAGGGGTCACTGAAGCTTTCTTT	CASSLALGTGVTEAFF
.	TRBJ2-1	TRBV29-1	.	TGCAGCGTGGTTATCGGTGAGCAGTTCTTC	CSVVIGEQFF
.	TRBJ2-2	TRBV5-1	TRBD2	TGCGCCAGCAGCCCATACGGGACTAGCGGGGGGAACACCGGGGAGCTGTTTTTT	CASSPYGTSGGNTGELFF
.	TRBJ2-3	TRBV7-9	.	TGTGCCAGCAGCTTAGGGCTCCTCACAGATACGCAGTATTTT	CASSLGLLTDTQYF
.	TRBJ1-1	TRBV7-9	.	TGTGCCAGCAGCTCAAGTACCGGGGCTTTCTTT	CASSSSTGAFF
.	TRBJ1-1	TRBV7-9	TRBD1	TGTGCCAGCAGCCTTCCGACAGGGGGCATGAACACTGAAGCTTTCTTT	CASSLPTGGMNTEAFF
.	TRBJ2-2	TRBV5-1	.	TGCGCCAGCAGCTCGACAATAAAGAACACCGGGGAGCTGTTTTTT	CASSSTIKNTGELFF
.	TRBJ2-3	TRBV7-3	TRBD2	TGTGCCAGCACCCTAGCGGGAGGGCCCACAGATACGCAGTATTTT	CASTLAGGPTDTQYF
.	TRBJ2-3	TRBV2	.	TGTGCCAGCAGTCGGACTACTGACACAGATACGCAGTATTTT	CASSRTTDTDTQYF
.	TRBJ1-1	TRBV2	.	TGTGCCAGCAGTGAGAGGCAGGGGAACACTGAAGCTTTCTTT	CASSERQGNTEAFF
once	TRBJ2-3	TRBV29-1	.	TGCAGCGTTGAAGTCCCTGGCACAGATACGCAGTATTTT	CSVEVPGTDTQYF
.	TRBJ2-6	TRBV4-2	TRBD1	TGTGCCAGCAGCCTACACGACAGGGACCTGGTCAACGTCCTGACTTTC	CASSLHDRDLVNVLTF
.	TRBJ2-3	TRBV11-3	.	TGTGCCAGCAGCTCCCGTTCGGGAGATACGCAGTATTTT	CASSSRSGDTQYF
.	TRBJ2-7	TRBV7-8	TRBD1	TGTGCCAGCAGACATAAGGGGGCCGCTTCAGGGGCCTACGAGCAGTACTTC	CASRHKGAASGAYEQYF
.	TRBJ2-2	TRBV5-4	.	TGTGCCAGCAGCTCGCAGCCGGGGTTGAACACCGGGGAGCTGTTTTTT	CASSSQPGLNTGELFF
.	TRBJ1-4	TRBV4-1	.	TGCGCCAGCAGCCAAGATTCCGGGAATGAAAAACTGTTTTTT	CASSQDSGNEKLFF
.	TRBJ1-1	TRBV5-5	TRBD1	TGTGCCAGCAGCTCCCGAGGGGGCAGGGCCAACACTGAAGCTTTCTTT	CASSSRGGRANTEAFF
once	TRBJ1-1	TRBV30	.	TGTGCCGGCTGCCCCGACTTGAACACTGAAGCTTTCTTT	CAGCPDLNTEAFF
.	TRBJ2-7	TRBV5-1	.	TGCGCCAGCAGCCCTGGAGTGGCGGGCGCCAACTACGAGCAGTACTTC	CASSPGVAGANYEQYF
.	TRBJ2-6	TRBV19	TRBD1	TGTGCCGGACAGGCCCGTAATGGGGCCAACGTCCTGACTTTC	CAGQARNGANVLTF
.	TRBJ1-2	TRBV6-5	.	TGTGCCAGCAGTTACTCAAGACAGGCCCACTATGGCTACACCTTC	CASSYSRQAHYGYTF
once	TRBJ1-6	TRBV6-6	.	TGTGCCAGCAGTTTGAACTTGTCAGGGGCCGGTTCACCCCTCCACTTT	CASSLNLSGAGSPLHF
.	TRBJ2-7	TRBV5-1	.	TGCGCCAGCAGCTTTATTCCACAGGGTATGTCCTACGAGCAGTACTTC	CASSFIPQGMSYEQYF
.	TRBJ2-7	TRBV4-3	.	TGCGCCAGCAGCCTCGAGGGGGGGCGCTTCTACGAGCAGTACTTC	CASSLEGGRFYEQYF
.	TRBJ1-1	TRBV14	.	TGTGCCAGCAGCCGCCTGGGAGGGTCGCAAGCTTTCTTT	CASSRLGGSQAFF
.	TRBJ2-2	TRBV7-7	TRBD1	TGTGCTAGCAGCTACGGGACAGCAGCGAACACCGGGGAGCTGTTTTTT	CASSYGTAANTGELFF
.	TRBJ2-2	TRBV5-1	TRBD2	TGCGCCAGCAGCTTGAGTAGCGGGGGACCCGGGGAGCTGTTTTTT	CASSLSSGGPGELFF